What follows are 4 T cell receptor beta chains derived from one specimen sequenced in a study of cytomegalovirus exposure and HLA in healthy donors. Sequencing used immunoSEQ multiplex PCR; TCRdb keeps in-frame clones, though not all of them. The sample lists about 140,000 clones, around four fifths seen once, with 25% to 30% in the top ten. The source material was PBMCs. Receptors were obtained from a man aged 25-45 years in good health and CMV-seropositive.

The CDR3 DNA follows: TGTGCCAGCAGTGAGCACGGCAGGGGGCACACTGAAGCTTTCTTT. Translated, it gives CASSEHGRGHTEAFF. The V call is TRBV25-1, the J call TRBJ1-1; 8 nucleotides line up with TRBD1. Trimming at V came to 3 bases and at J to 3 bases, leaving 6 bases not matched to a gene. The CDR3 extends over 15 amino acids. Germline loops: CDR1 MGHDK, CDR2 SYGVNS.

The chain carries TRBV2 and TRBJ2-5; 13 bases agree with TRBD2. CDR1 is SNHLY and CDR2 is FYNNEI in the germline V gene. The length of the CDR3 is 16 residues. V shed 6 bases and J 5 bases; nucleotides not matched to a gene: 9. The DNA for the CDR3 is TGTGCCAGCAGCGCGGCGGGACTAGCGGGGCGGGAGACCCAGTACTTC. Encoded protein: CASSAAGLAGRETQYF.

This chain joins TRBV5-6 and TRBJ2-2; 8 positions match TRBD1. The CDR3 loop spans 14 amino acids. Germline V lookup: CDR1 SGHDT, CDR2 YYEEEE. The junction had 4 bases not matched to a gene; V was cut back by 3 bases and J by 6 bases. The chain's CDR3 is CASSWQGAAGELFF. The CDR3 bases are TGTGCCAGCAGCTGGCAGGGGGCCGCCGGGGAGCTGTTTTTT.

The chain recombines TRBV7-6 with TRBJ2-5; 7 bases match TRBD2. In germline, CDR1 is SGHVS, CDR2 FNYEAQ. This CDR3 comprises 14 residues. V dropped 3 bases and J dropped 3; count of bases not matched to a gene: 4. The CDR3 loop is CASSFRTREETQYF. DNA of the CDR3: TGTGCCAGCAGCTTTCGGACTAGAGAAGAGACCCAGTACTTC.